This T cell receptor beta chain was captured by sequencing in a study of T-cell memory formation after mild COVID-19. The CDR3 is 14 amino acids. With 4 bases removed from V and 9 bases from J, the gap between germline ends came to 16 bases. Germline-derived CDR1 and CDR2 are MGHRA and YSYEKL. This clonotype was seen at least ten times. Its antigen is currently unknown. Points from the study as a whole: Some responding clones appeared in pre-infection memory, suggesting cross-reactive memory joined.

TCRdb re-analysed the 5' RACE reads in MiXCR, keeping a single row per CDR3 protein. The table records approximately 250,000 distinct CDR3 sequences, 15% of them present only once. The sequenced sample consisted of PBMCs or a T cell subset sorted from them (not recorded which). The source of this sequence is an adult woman who had mild COVID-19 (a few samples of this study predate the infection). Cell type and time point are not known. The V gene is TRBV4-1, the J gene TRBJ2-1; no clear D. The chain's CDR3 is CASSLRPTSVEQFF. The CDR3 DNA reads as TGCGCCAGCAGCCTCCGACCCACTTCGGTTGAGCAGTTCTTC.